This passage covers 5 T cell receptor beta chains from one sample sequenced in a study of molecular identifiers for immune sequencing clone quantification (dated by TCRdb to 2016 to 2018). Library construction relied on PCR. TCRdb lists the instrument as Illumina HiSeq 4000. TCRdb applied fastp at Q25 and MiXCR to the public reads, then kept only in-frame beta chains. Identical CDR3 proteins give one entry, which carries the most common genes and DNA. The sample data list under 650,000 distinct CDR3 sequences, and 15% to 20% of these were observed just once. The ten largest clonotypes hold 0.85% of the sample. Sequencing used naive CD8+ T cells from blood, with Jurkat cell RNA spiked in. This specimen's cell subset or site label, per the study, means: FACS-sorted CD8+CD4-CCR7+CD45RA+ naive T cells. These receptor sequences come from a human donor in good health. Some libraries in this study had Jurkat cell RNA spiked in.

The V and J genes are TRBV15 and TRBJ1-1; D might be TRBD1 (6 bases). Trimming pared 5 bases from V and 4 bases from J, leaving 11 bases between. CDR1 LNHNV and CDR2 YYDKDF come from the germline V gene (reference sequence). The CDR3 extends over 13 amino acids. The CDR3 nucleotides read TGTGCCACCAGCGAGGACAGCGGCACTGAAGCTTTCTTT. Its protein product is CATSEDSGTEAFF.

This clonotype was detected many times. V gene TRBV20-1 combines with J gene TRBJ2-7, with D possibly being TRBD1 (6 bases). Between the trimmed V and J ends, which lost 3 bases and 0 bases, there was a span of 12 bases. Germline CDR1 is DFQATT and CDR2 is SNEGSKA (reference sequence). This CDR3 contains 14 residues. The CDR3 sequence: CSARLDSSSYEQYF. As DNA, the CDR3 is TGCAGTGCTAGGCTGGACAGTAGCTCCTACGAGCAGTACTTC.

This clonotype came up many times. The chain combines TRBV25-1 with TRBJ2-3; TRBD1 is a possible D gene (6 bases). The CDR3 contains 14 residues. CDR1 and CDR2 (germline): MGHDK, SYGVNS. The V end was cut by 1 base, the J end by 6 bases, with 11 bases between. CDR3 sequence: CASSESRGADTQYF. The CDR3, as DNA: TGTGCCAGCAGTGAATCCAGGGGCGCTGATACGCAGTATTTT.

There are many counts of this clonotype. The chain joins TRBV7-2 to TRBJ2-1; D tentatively fits TRBD1 or TRBD2 (5 bases each). The CDR3 runs to 17 residues. Per germline, CDR1 SGHTA and CDR2 FQGNSA. V lost 0 bases to trimming and J lost 2 bases, with 14 bases between them. CDR3 residues: CASSLAGTPGTYNEQFF. As DNA, the CDR3 is TGTGCCAGCAGCTTAGCCGGGACCCCAGGGACCTACAATGAGCAGTTCTTC. Based on the CDR3 plus reference TRBV7-2 and TRBJ2-1, the full variable domain is GAGVSQSPSNKVTEKGKDVELRCDPISGHTALYWYRQSLGQGLEFLIYFQGNSAPDKSGLPSDRFSAERTGGSVSTLTIQRTQQEDSAVYLCASSLAGTPGTYNEQFFGPGTRLTVL.

Comment on this clonotype: A much larger clone differs by one base, so this may be a read error. The chain recombines TRBV7-2 with TRBJ2-1; TRBD1 or TRBD2 may be the D gene (6 bases each). The germline V and J ends were trimmed by 1 base and 4 bases, with 17 bases remaining between them. The CDR3 is 17 residues long. Looked up from germline, CDR1 is SGHTA and CDR2 is FQGNSA. CDR3 in amino acids: CTSSLVSGAPGYNEQFF. The CDR3, as DNA: TGTACCAGCAGCTTAGTGTCGGGGGCGCCAGGGTACAATGAGCAGTTCTTC.